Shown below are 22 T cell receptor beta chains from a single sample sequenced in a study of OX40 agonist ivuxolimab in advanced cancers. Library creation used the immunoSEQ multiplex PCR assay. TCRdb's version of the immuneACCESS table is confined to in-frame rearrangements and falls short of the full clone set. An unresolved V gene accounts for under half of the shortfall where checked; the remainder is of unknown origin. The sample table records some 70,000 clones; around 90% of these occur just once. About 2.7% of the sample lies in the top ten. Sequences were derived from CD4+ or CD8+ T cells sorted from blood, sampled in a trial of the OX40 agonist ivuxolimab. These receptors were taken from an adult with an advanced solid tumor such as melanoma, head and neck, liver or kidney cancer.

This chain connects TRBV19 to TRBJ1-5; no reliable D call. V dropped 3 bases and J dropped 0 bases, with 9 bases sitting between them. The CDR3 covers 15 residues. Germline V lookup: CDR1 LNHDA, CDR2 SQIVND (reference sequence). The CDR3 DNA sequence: TGTGCCAGTAGTATTGGCGGAGGTAGCAATCAGCCCCAGCATTTT. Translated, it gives CASSIGGGSNQPQHF.

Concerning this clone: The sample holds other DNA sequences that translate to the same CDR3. The CDR3 spells CATSRDRGNTEAFF. DNA for the CDR3: TGTGCCACCAGCAGGGACAGGGGGAACACTGAAGCTTTCTTT. The V call is TRBV15, the J call TRBJ1-1; 9 positions match TRBD1. With 3 bases clipped from V and 1 base from J, the junction kept 0 bases outside the gene matches. The CDR3 spans 14 residues. Germline CDR1 and CDR2: LNHNV and YYDKDF (reference sequence).

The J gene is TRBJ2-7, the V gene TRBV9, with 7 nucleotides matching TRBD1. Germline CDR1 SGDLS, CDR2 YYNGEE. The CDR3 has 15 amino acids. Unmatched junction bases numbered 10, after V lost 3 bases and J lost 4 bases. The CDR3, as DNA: TGTGCCAGCAGCGAAGGGGACAGAAAGGCGTACGAGCAGTACTTC. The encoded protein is CASSEGDRKAYEQYF.

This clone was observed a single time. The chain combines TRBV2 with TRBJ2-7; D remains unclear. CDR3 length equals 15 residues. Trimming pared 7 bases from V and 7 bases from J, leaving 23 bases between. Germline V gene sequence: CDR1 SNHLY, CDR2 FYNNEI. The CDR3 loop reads CASTPDRTVQLEQYF. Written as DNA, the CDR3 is TGTGCCAGCACCCCTGACCGAACCGTCCAACTGGAGCAGTACTTC.

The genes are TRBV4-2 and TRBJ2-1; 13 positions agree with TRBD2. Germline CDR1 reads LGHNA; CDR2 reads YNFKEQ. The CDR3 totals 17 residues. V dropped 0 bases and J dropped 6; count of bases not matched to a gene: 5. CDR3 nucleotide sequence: TGTGCCAGCAGCCAAGACTGGACTAGCGGGAGAGGCAATGAGCAGTTCTTC. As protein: CASSQDWTSGRGNEQFF.

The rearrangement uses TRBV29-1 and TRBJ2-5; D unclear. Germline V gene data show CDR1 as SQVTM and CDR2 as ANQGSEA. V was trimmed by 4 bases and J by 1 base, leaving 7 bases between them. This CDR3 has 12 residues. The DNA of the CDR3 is TGCAGCGTTGCTAACAGCCAAGAGACCCAGTACTTC. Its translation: CSVANSQETQYF.

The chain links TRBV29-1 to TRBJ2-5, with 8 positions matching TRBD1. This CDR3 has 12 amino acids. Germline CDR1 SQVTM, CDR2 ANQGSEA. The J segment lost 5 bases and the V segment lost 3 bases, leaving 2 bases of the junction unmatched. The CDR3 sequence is CSVEPGGETQYF. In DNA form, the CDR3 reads TGCAGCGTTGAGCCAGGGGGCGAGACCCAGTACTTC. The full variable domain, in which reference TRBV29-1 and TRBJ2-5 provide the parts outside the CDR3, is SAVISQKPSRDICQRGTSLTIQCQVDSQVTMMFWYRQQPGQSLTLIATANQGSEATYESGFVIDKFPISRPNLTFSTLTVSNMSPEDSSIYLCSVEPGGETQYFGPGTRLLVL.

The CDR3 DNA follows: TGTGCCAGCAGTGAAGGAGGGACTAGAACAGAGACCCAGTACTTC. Encoded protein: CASSEGGTRTETQYF. The J gene is TRBJ2-5, the V gene TRBV2, with 8 bases identical to TRBD2. After removal of 1 base from V and 4 bases from J, the junction contained 5 bases not matched to a gene. The germline V gene has CDR1 SNHLY and CDR2 FYNNEI. The CDR3 is 15 residues long.

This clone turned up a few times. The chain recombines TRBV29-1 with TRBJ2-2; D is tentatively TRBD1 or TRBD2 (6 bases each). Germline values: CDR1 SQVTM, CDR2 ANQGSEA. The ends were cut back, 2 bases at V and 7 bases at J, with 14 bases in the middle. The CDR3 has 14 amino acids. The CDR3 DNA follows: TGCAGCGTTGAACGAGGGGGGACCGGCGGGGAGCTGTTTTTT. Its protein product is CSVERGGTGGELFF.

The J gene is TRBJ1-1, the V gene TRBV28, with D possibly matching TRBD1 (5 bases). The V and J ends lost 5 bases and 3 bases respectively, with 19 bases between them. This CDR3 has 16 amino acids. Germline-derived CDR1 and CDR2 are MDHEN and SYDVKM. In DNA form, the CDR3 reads TGTGCCAGCAGTCCCTTTTGGCGGGGACCGGACACTGAAGCTTTCTTT. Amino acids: CASSPFWRGPDTEAFF.

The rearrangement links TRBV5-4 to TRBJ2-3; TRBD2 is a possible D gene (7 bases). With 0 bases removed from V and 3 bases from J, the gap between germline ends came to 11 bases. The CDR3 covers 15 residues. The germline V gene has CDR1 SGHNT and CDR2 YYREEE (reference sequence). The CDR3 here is CASSLGKGGTDTQYF. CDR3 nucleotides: TGTGCCAGCAGCTTGGGTAAGGGGGGGACAGATACGCAGTATTTT.

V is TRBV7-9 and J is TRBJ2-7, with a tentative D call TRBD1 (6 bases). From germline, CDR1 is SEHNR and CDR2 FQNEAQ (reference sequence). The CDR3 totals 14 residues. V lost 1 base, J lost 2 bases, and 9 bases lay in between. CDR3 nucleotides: TGTGCCAGCAGCTTAGGGACAGTCCCCTACGAGCAGTACTTC. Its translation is CASSLGTVPYEQYF. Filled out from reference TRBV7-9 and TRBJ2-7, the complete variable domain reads DTGVSQNPRHKITKRGQNVTFRCDPISEHNRLYWYRQTLGQGPEFLTYFQNEAQLEKSRLLSDRFSAERPKGSFSTLEIQRTEQGDSAMYLCASSLGTVPYEQYFGPGTRLTVT.

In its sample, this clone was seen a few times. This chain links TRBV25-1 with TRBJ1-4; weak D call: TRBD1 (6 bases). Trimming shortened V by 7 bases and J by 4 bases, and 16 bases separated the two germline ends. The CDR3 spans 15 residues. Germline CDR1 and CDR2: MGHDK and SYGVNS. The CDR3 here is CASMNGGHHNEKLFF. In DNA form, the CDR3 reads TGTGCCAGCATGAACGGGGGACACCATAATGAAAAACTGTTTTTT.

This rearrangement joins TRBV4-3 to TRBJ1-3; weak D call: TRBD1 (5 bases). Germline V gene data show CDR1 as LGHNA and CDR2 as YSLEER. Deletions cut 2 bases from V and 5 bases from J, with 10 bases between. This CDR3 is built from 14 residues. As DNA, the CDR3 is TGCGCCAGCAGCCAAAGGGACCTTAGAAACACCATATATTTT. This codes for CASSQRDLRNTIYF.

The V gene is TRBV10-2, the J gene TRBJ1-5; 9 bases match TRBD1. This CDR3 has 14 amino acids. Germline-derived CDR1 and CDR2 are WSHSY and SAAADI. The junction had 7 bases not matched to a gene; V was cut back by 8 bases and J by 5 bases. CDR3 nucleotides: TGCGCCAGCGCTTCGGACAGGGGCCATCAGCCCCAGCATTTT. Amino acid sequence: CASASDRGHQPQHF.

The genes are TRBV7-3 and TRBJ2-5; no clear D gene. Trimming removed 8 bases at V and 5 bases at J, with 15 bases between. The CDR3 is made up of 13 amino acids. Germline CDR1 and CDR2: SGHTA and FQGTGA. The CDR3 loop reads CASGMSGRETQYF. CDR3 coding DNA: TGTGCCAGCGGTATGAGTGGGCGGGAGACCCAGTACTTC.

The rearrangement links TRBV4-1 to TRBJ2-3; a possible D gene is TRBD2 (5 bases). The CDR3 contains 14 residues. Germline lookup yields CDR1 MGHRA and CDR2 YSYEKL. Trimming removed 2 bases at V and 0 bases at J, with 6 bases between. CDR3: CASSQIASTDTQYF. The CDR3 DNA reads TGCGCCAGCAGCCAAATAGCGAGCACAGATACGCAGTATTTT.

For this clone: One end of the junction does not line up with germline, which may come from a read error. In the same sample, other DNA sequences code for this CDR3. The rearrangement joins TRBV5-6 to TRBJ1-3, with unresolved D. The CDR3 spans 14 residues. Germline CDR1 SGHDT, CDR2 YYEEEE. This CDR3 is CASSLASSGNTIYF. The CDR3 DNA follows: TGTGCCAGCAGCTTGGCCAGCTCTGGAAACACCATATACTTT.

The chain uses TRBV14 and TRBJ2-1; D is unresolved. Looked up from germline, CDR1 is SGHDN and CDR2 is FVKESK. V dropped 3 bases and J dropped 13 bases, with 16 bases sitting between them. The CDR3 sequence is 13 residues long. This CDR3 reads CASSHEPGPRQFF. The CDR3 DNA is TGTGCCAGCAGCCATGAACCGGGTCCCCGACAGTTCTTC.

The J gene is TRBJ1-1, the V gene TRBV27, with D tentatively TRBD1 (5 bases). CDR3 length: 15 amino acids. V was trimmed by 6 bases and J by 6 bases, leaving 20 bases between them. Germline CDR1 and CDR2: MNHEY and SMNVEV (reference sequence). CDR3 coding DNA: TGTGCCAGCAGGAACCCCGGGACTGATGGATCTGAAGCTTTCTTT. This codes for CASRNPGTDGSEAFF.

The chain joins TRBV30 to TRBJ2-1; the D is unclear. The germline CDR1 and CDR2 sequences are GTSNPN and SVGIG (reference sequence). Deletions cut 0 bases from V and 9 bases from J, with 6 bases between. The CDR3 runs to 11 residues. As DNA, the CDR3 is TGTGCCTGGAGTGTACTTGGTGAGCAGTTCTTC. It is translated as CAWSVLGEQFF.

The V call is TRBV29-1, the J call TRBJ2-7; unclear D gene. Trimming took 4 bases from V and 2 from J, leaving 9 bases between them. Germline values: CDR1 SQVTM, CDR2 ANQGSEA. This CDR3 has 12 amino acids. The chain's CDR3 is CSVVDKAYEQYF. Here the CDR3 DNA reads TGCAGCGTTGTCGACAAAGCCTACGAGCAGTACTTC.